This T cell receptor (beta chain) was recorded in a study of T cells in Graves' hyperthyroidism and ophthalmopathy (dated by TCRdb to about 2019). For the wider study: Peripheral blood was collected at initial diagnosis, before any treatment. To identify TCR V-J signatures that set the groups apart, the researchers used a discovery cohort of more than 95 patients, made up of fewer than 50 with Graves' ophthalmopathy and some 56 with stable Graves' hyperthyroidism. Prospective prediction of ophthalmopathy was tested in an independent validation cohort of some 20 hyperthyroidism patients and some 17 patients who later progressed to ophthalmopathy. For training and testing, the roughly 93 patients in the discovery cohort were randomly divided in a 7:3 ratio. The study also compared thyroid tissue and blood T-cell repertoires from a handful of Graves' hyperthyroidism patients. After blood sampling, hyperthyroidism patients were treated with methimazole at a starting dose of 30 mg daily, and ophthalmopathy patients were treated with high-dose intravenous methylprednisolone. The paper reports TCR Vbeta CDR3 sequencing of about 140 peripheral blood samples: over 40 ophthalmopathy, fewer than 80 hyperthyroidism and around 17 progressor patients.

Amplification of TCR beta CDR3 regions was carried out from RNA transcripts. The first round of RT-PCR for the TCR CDR3 was performed with the HTBI primer set and the Qiagen OneStep RT-PCR kit. A second multiplex PCR round built the libraries, followed by size selection and purification. Libraries were sequenced paired-end with 100 bp reads on an Illumina HiSeq2000. Turning to the authors' computational methods: SOAPnuke was used to process the raw data, removing reads that contained adapters or uncalled bases, had a mean Phred below 15, or lacked an exact match to the constant primer or identifier. COPE v1.2.5 was used to merge high-quality paired reads, and clonotypes were defined as unique nucleotide sequences. MiTCR v1.1 was used to align clonotypes to the IMGT TRBV, TRBD and TRBJ reference segments. Only V-J combinations with frequency above 0.0001, covering roughly 99% of repertoires, were analysed. A TCS score was defined as the ratio between F50 (clonal expansion) and ExV (chaos), using BLOSUM62-based TCRdist between CDR3 peptides within each V-J. Welch's t-statistics and random forest reduced 450 to 600 V-J features to fewer than 15, which were used in a naive Bayes classifier (R e1071). TCRdb reworked the public reads: Q25 trimming with fastp, MiXCR clone assembly, productive beta chains retained. Entries are consolidated by CDR3 protein sequence, retaining the most common genes and DNA. Here the V and J calls rest on TCRdb's processing, not on the authors' analysis. The sample table contains 700,000 or so distinct CDR3 sequences; only one count was recorded for more than 14% of them. Of the sample, under 15% is held by the ten largest clones.

What the research found in general, with its limitations: Ophthalmopathy was separated from stable hyperthyroidism by a 13 V-J signature model, with over 85% sensitivity and roughly 84% specificity obtained in cross-validation and 80%/75% obtained in testing. During validation, the model predicted progression to ophthalmopathy a median of approximately 7 months ahead of onset, with almost 71% sensitivity and 72% to 80% specificity. No statistical method was used to set the sample size in advance, and investigators knew the group allocation. Most expanded thyroid clonotypes (frequency above 0.001) were also detected in blood, suggesting blood repertoires may reflect thyroid immune responses.

With regard to this clonotype: Which antigen it targets is not known. Base-call qualities are not available, and no considerably larger clone is one nucleotide away.

Ophthalmopathy patients had moderately to severely active disease, with a Clinical Activity Score of 3 or more, a NOSPECS grade of 4 or more, and a disease duration of less than 3 months. Patients with uncontrolled infections, other autoimmune diseases, pregnancy or lactation were excluded. Diagnoses were based on clinical symptoms, serum thyroxine and TRAb, thyroid ultrasound and orbital computed tomography. PBMCs were separated from roughly 10 ml of fresh peripheral blood using Ficoll-Paque density gradient centrifugation. Total RNA was extracted with Trizol reagent, and quality was checked on an Agilent 2100 Bioanalyzer. The sequencing sample was made of blood. The receptor comes from a woman in her fifties or sixties with Graves' ophthalmopathy.

The CDR3 in this case is CASSRTSGRNNEQFF. The bases read TGCGCCAGCAGCCGGACTAGCGGGAGGAACAATGAGCAGTTCTTC. The chain is assembled from TRBV5-1 and TRBJ2-1; 14 nucleotides in the junction match TRBD2. CDR1 is given as SGHRS and CDR2 as YFSETQ, both from the germline V gene. The junction shows trimming of 4 bases on V and 5 bases on J, and the gene matches do not reach 2 bases of it. Taken from cysteine to phenylalanine, the CDR3 has 15 residues. Only CDR3 DNA is held: 45 bases, read in frame from base 1.